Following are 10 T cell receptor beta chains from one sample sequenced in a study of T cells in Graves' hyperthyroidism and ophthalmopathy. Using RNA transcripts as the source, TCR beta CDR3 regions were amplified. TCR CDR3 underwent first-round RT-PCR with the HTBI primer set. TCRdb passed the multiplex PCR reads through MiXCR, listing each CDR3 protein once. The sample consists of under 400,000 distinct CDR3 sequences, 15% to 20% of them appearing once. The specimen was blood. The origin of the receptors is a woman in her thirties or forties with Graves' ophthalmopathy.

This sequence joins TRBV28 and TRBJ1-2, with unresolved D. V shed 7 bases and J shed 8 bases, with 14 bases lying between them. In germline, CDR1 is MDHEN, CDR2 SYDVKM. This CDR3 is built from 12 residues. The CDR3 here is CASKTRVRGYTF. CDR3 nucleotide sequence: TGTGCCAGCAAAACGAGGGTCCGCGGCTACACCTTC.

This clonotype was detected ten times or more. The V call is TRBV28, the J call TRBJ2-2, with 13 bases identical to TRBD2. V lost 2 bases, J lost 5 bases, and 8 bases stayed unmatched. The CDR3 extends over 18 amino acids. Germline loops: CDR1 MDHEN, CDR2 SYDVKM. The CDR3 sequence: CASSLEGLAGPGTGELFF. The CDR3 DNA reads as TGTGCCAGCAGTTTAGAGGGACTAGCGGGACCTGGGACCGGGGAGCTGTTTTTT.

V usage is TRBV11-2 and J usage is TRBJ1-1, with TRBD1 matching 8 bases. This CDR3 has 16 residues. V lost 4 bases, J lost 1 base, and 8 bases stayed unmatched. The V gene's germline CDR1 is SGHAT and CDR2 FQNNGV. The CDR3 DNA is TGTGCCAGCAGCTCCGGACAGGGTTCCGGGAACACTGAAGCTTTCTTT. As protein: CASSSGQGSGNTEAFF.

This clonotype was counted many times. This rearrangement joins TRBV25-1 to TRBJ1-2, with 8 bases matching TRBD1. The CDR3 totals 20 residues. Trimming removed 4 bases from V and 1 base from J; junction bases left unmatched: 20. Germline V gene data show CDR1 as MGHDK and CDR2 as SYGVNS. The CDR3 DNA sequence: TGTGCCAGCAGTGGCCCGTTTAGGACAGGGAGCGGGCTCCTTAACTATGGCTACACCTTC. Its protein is CASSGPFRTGSGLLNYGYTF.

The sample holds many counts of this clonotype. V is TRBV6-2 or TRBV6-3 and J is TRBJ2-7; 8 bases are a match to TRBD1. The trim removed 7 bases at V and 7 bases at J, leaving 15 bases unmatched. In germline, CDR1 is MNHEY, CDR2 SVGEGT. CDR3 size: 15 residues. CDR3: CASTDLQGARREQYF. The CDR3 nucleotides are TGTGCCAGCACTGACCTTCAGGGGGCGAGAAGGGAGCAGTACTTC.

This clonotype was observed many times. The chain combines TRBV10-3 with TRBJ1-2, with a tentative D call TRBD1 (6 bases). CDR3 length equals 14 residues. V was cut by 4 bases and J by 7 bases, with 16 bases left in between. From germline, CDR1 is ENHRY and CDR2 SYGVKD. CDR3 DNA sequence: TGTGCCATCAGTGGGACCCAGACAGGTTCTGGCTACACCTTC. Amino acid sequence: CAISGTQTGSGYTF.

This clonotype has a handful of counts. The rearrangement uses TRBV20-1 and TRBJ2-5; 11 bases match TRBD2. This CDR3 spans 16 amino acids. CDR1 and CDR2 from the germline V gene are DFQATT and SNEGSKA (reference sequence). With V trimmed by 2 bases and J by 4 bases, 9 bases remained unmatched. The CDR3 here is CSARRLAGTPGETQYF. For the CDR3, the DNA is TGCAGTGCTAGACGACTAGCGGGAACCCCGGGAGAGACCCAGTACTTC.

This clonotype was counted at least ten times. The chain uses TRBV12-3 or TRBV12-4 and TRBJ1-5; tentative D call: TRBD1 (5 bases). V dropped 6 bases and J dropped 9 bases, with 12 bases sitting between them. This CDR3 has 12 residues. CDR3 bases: TGTGCCAGCAGGGCAAGGGGAGCGCCCCAGCATTTT. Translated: CASRARGAPQHF.

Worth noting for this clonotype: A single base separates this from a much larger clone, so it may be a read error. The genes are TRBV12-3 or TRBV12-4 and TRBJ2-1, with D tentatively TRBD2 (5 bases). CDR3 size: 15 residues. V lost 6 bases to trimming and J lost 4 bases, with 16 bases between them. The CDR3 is CASSVTGWEYNEQFF. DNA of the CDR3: TGTGCCAGCAGCGTCACGGGGTGGGAGTACAATGAGCAGTTCTTC.

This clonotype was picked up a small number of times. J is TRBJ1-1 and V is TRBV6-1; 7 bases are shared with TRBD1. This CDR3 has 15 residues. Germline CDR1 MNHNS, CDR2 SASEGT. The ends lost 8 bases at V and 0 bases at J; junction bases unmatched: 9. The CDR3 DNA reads TGTGCCAGCGGGACAGCCCAAGGTATGAACACTGAAGCTTTCTTT. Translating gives CASGTAQGMNTEAFF.